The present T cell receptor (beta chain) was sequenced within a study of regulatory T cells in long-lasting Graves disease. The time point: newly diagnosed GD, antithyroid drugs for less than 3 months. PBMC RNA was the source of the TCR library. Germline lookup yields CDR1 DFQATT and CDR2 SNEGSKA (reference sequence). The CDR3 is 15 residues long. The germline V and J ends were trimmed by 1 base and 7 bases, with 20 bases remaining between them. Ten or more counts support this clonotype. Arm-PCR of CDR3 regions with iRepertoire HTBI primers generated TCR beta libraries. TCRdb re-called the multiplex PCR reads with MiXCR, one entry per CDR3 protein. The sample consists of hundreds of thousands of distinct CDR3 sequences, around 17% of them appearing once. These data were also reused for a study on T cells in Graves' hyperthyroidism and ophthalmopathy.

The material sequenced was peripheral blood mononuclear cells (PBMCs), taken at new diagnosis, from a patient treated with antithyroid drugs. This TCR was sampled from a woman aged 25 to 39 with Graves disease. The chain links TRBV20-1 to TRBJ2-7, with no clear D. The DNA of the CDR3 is TGCAGTGCTAGAGGCAGGCGCGATTACGTGGTAGAGCAGTACTTC. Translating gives CSARGRRDYVVEQYF.